The 15 T cell receptor beta chains in this list originate from one sample, sequenced in a study of shared clonotypes between healthy human individuals. TCRdb keeps only in-frame clones here, not all; method: immunoSEQ multiplex PCR. The sample carries 2.5 million or so clones, around 94% recorded once. The sample consisted of naive CD4+ T cells sorted from blood. Subset described: CD45RA+ positively selected. The receptor source for this set is a man between 18 and 29 years old in good health.

J is TRBJ1-5 and V is TRBV11-2; 7 positions match TRBD1. The CDR3 runs to 13 residues. V shed 5 bases and J 9 bases; nucleotides not matched to a gene: 7. The germline gives CDR1 SGHAT, CDR2 FQNNGV. CDR3 nucleotide sequence: TGTGCCAGCAGCCAAACACAGGGGCGGCCCCAGCATTTT. Translation: CASSQTQGRPQHF.

Written as DNA, the CDR3 is TGTGCCAGCAGCGATCGACAGGGCGACGCTAATGAAAAACTGTTTTTT. Its protein product is CASSDRQGDANEKLFF. V and J are TRBV7-9 and TRBJ1-4, with 7 bases lining up with TRBD1. This CDR3 comprises 16 residues. The ends lost 5 bases at V and 3 bases at J; junction bases unmatched: 9. Looked up from germline, CDR1 is SEHNR and CDR2 is FQNEAQ (reference sequence).

The genes are TRBV7-2 and TRBJ2-7; 7 bases line up with TRBD2. The CDR3 spans 16 residues. Unmatched junction bases numbered 9, after V lost 1 base and J lost 3 bases. Germline V gives CDR1 SGHTA, CDR2 FQGNSA. The CDR3 nucleotides read TGTGCCAGCAGCTTAGGGGGAGCGGGACCACTCTACGAGCAGTACTTC. Translating it yields CASSLGGAGPLYEQYF.

This chain joins TRBV4-1 and TRBJ2-7; no clear D. The CDR3 has 13 residues. CDR1 and CDR2 from the germline V gene are MGHRA and YSYEKL. Trimming took off 6 bases at V and 7 bases at J, with 16 bases between the two ends. The CDR3, as DNA: TGCGCCAGCAGTCCAACCATGGACGGGGAGCAGTACTTC. This gives the protein CASSPTMDGEQYF.

V usage is TRBV7-8 and J usage is TRBJ2-1; D remains unclear. Germline V gene data show CDR1 as SGHVS and CDR2 as FQNEAQ. Trimming removed 4 bases from V and 0 bases from J, with 16 bases in between. This CDR3 spans 17 amino acids. The CDR3 sequence is CASSSPGFYSSYNEQFF. The CDR3, as DNA: TGTGCCAGCAGCTCCCCAGGATTCTATAGCTCCTACAATGAGCAGTTCTTC.

V and J are TRBV10-1 and TRBJ2-3, with D possibly TRBD2 on 6 matching bases. The CDR3 sequence is 13 residues long. Trimming stripped 7 bases from V and 1 base from J, with 9 bases between. Germline CDR1 is WNHNN and CDR2 is SYGVQD (reference sequence). CDR3 DNA sequence: TGCGCCAGCAAGGCTAGCGGCACAGATACGCAGTATTTT. Translated: CASKASGTDTQYF.

This rearrangement joins TRBV18 to TRBJ2-1, with 9 nucleotides matching TRBD2. The CDR3 sequence is 15 residues long. V lost 2 bases to trimming and J lost 8 bases; unmatched junction nucleotides: 7. Germline V gene sequence: CDR1 KGHSH, CDR2 LQKENI. The CDR3 DNA sequence: TGTGCCAGCTCACCAAGAACTAGCGGGCGCGATGAGCAGTTCTTC. It specifies CASSPRTSGRDEQFF.

This chain connects TRBV29-1 to TRBJ1-1, with TRBD1 identical over 7 bases. Trimming took 4 bases from V and 4 from J; bases not matched to a gene: 6. Germline CDR1 reads SQVTM; CDR2 reads ANQGSEA. The CDR3 is made up of 13 amino acids. CDR3 region: CSVARGQGTEAFF. CDR3 nucleotide sequence: TGCAGCGTTGCGAGGGGGCAGGGCACTGAAGCTTTCTTT.

The gene calls are TRBV5-8 and TRBJ1-1; TRBD1 matches at 8 bases. The ends lost 2 bases at V and 0 bases at J; junction bases unmatched: 3. Looked up from germline, CDR1 is SGHTS and CDR2 is YDEGEE. The CDR3 totals 15 residues. The CDR3 spells CASSFMGQVNTEAFF. The CDR3 bases are TGTGCCAGCAGCTTTATGGGACAGGTGAACACTGAAGCTTTCTTT.

J is TRBJ2-1 and V is TRBV11-2, with D perhaps TRBD2 (5 bases). The germline CDR1 and CDR2 sequences are SGHAT and FQNNGV. With 1 base removed from V and 6 bases from J, the gap between germline ends came to 10 bases. CDR3 length equals 14 residues. The CDR3 DNA sequence: TGTGCCAGCAGCTTAGGCCCGCGGGTCAATGAGCAGTTCTTC. Its protein is CASSLGPRVNEQFF.

In regard to this clone: Other DNA sequences from this sample encode an identical CDR3 as well. V and J are TRBV5-6 and TRBJ2-7, with D maybe TRBD2 (5 bases). V lost 2 bases and J lost 7, with 7 bases in between. The germline CDR1 and CDR2 sequences are SGHDT and YYEEEE. The CDR3 length is 11 residues. The CDR3 sequence is CASSFEGEQYF. DNA of the CDR3: TGTGCCAGCAGCTTTGAGGGAGAGCAGTACTTC.

The CDR3 loop reads CASSLAPMETQYF. The DNA for the CDR3 is TGTGCCAGCAGCTTAGCCCCCATGGAGACCCAGTACTTC. This chain connects TRBV7-2 to TRBJ2-5; the D is unclear. The CDR3 runs 13 residues. The V end was cut by 0 bases, the J end by 5 bases, with 7 bases between. Germline V CDR1 and CDR2: SGHTA, FQGNSA.

The chain links TRBV9 to TRBJ2-3; possibly TRBD1 for D (7 bases). The ends were cut back, 3 bases at V and 4 bases at J, with 18 bases in the middle. This CDR3 is built from 16 residues. The germline gives CDR1 SGDLS, CDR2 YYNGEE. The CDR3 DNA is TGTGCCAGCAGCGGCCGACAGGGAGGTAGAGCAGATACGCAGTATTTT. Translated, it gives CASSGRQGGRADTQYF. The variable domain in full, with the rest retrieved from reference TRBV9 and TRBJ2-3, is DSGVTQTPKHLITATGQRVTLRCSPRSGDLSVYWYQQSLDQGLQFLIQYYNGEERAKGNILERFSAQQFPDLHSELNLSSLELGDSALYFCASSGRQGGRADTQYFGPGTRLTVL.

This rearrangement joins TRBV11-2 to TRBJ2-1; D gene unclear. Trimming shortened V by 6 bases and J by 7 bases, and 16 bases separated the two germline ends. Germline CDR1 and CDR2: SGHAT and FQNNGV. The CDR3 extends over 14 amino acids. CDR3 residues: CASSRIKDRNEQFF. CDR3 bases: TGTGCCAGCAGTAGAATTAAAGACCGTAATGAGCAGTTCTTC.

The V call is TRBV7-2, the J call TRBJ1-3, with TRBD1 as a possible D gene (6 bases). From germline, CDR1 is SGHTA and CDR2 FQGNSA. The V gene lost 3 bases and the J gene lost 4 bases, with 13 bases spanning the gap. The CDR3 contains 15 residues. Here the CDR3 reads CASSLTGSPGNTIYF. The CDR3 DNA sequence: TGTGCCAGCAGCTTGACAGGCTCTCCGGGAAACACCATATATTTT. Combining the CDR3 with reference TRBV7-2 and TRBJ1-3 gives the whole variable domain GAGVSQSPSNKVTEKGKDVELRCDPISGHTALYWYRQSLGQGLEFLIYFQGNSAPDKSGLPSDRFSAERTGGSVSTLTIQRTQQEDSAVYLCASSLTGSPGNTIYFGEGSWLTVV.